This T cell receptor beta chain was observed in a study of T cell responses to AZD1222 COVID-19 vaccine. Produced via immunoSEQ multiplex PCR; TCRdb's table is partial and in-frame only. The repertoire has some 58,000 clones, roughly 80% of them found once; the top ten carry 4.5% to 5%. Notes on the study in general: Unmutated variant regions reportedly attract nearly half of all spike-specific TCRs. Donors in the cohort were predominantly white British and more often female, and clonal diversity was possibly underestimated.

Concerning this clone itself: The antigen remains unidentified.

Here the sequenced sample was peripheral blood, taken 28 days after the second AZD1222 dose. This sequence originates from an adult who received the AZD1222 COVID-19 vaccine.

The CDR3 DNA reads TGCGCCAGCAGCAACACCGGGAACACTGAAGCTTTCTTT. Its protein is CASSNTGNTEAFF. The rearrangement uses TRBV5-1 and TRBJ1-1, with unresolved D. The CDR3 extends over 13 amino acids. Looked up from germline, CDR1 is SGHRS and CDR2 is YFSETQ. V was clipped by 4 bases and J by 1 base, with 8 bases between them.